Listed here are 18 T cell receptor beta chains from one sample, sequenced in a study of CD8+ T cells in alopecia areata (dated by TCRdb to 2016 to 2018). The sample's time point label, decoded: less than five weeks on oral tofacitinib. Taken with the paper, the label for treatment or condition translates to: oral pan-JAK inhibitor, 5-10 mg twice daily. The library was produced with the immunoSEQ multiplex PCR assay. For TCR sequencing, RNA was extracted from every sample and reverse transcribed into cDNA to serve as template. This immuneACCESS table, as held by TCRdb, lists in-frame sequences with V and J called but not all clones. Of the missing ones, under half trace to an unresolved V gene in checked studies; the others have no known cause. The sample table shows some 160,000 clones, and under 70% are seen once. Roughly 0.91% of the sample rests with the top ten. This specimen consisted of CD4+ T cells sorted from blood, obtained at week 4, from a patient treated with tofacitinib. These receptors all come from a human donor with alopecia areata.

The chain combines TRBV6-5 with TRBJ1-4; no clear D gene. The germline gives CDR1 MNHEY, CDR2 SVGAGI. This CDR3 has 14 residues. Trimming removed 4 bases at V and 0 bases at J, with 6 bases between. The CDR3 spells CASSSSATNEKLFF. The CDR3 coding sequence is TGTGCCAGCAGTTCGAGTGCAACTAATGAAAAACTGTTTTTT.

V gene TRBV7-3 combines with J gene TRBJ2-1; D possibly matches TRBD1 or TRBD2 (5 bases each). V was trimmed by 4 bases and J by 9 bases, leaving 13 bases between them. Germline assignment: CDR1 SGHTA and CDR2 FQGTGA. This CDR3 comprises 13 residues. In nucleotides, the CDR3 is TGTGCCAGCAGCTCCCTGTCGGGGACTGAGCAGTTCTTC. Translating it yields CASSSLSGTEQFF.

CDR3 in DNA: TGTGCCAGCAGTCTTTATGGGTACCAAGAGACCCAGTACTTC. This codes for CASSLYGYQETQYF. The chain combines TRBV27 with TRBJ2-5; D is unclear. The CDR3 length is 14 residues. Germline V gives CDR1 MNHEY, CDR2 SMNVEV (reference sequence). V was clipped by 5 bases and J by 0 bases, with 10 bases between them.

In its sample, this clone was seen a few times. The chain has TRBV7-8 and TRBJ1-6, with D possibly matching TRBD1 (6 bases). The CDR3 loop spans 17 amino acids. With 2 bases removed from V and 6 bases from J, the gap between germline ends came to 17 bases. Looked up from germline, CDR1 is SGHVS and CDR2 is FQNEAQ. The CDR3 sequence: CASSLLGQGTGNSPLHF. CDR3 DNA: TGTGCCAGCAGCTTACTCGGGCAGGGGACGGGTAATTCACCCCTCCACTTT.

The rearrangement uses TRBV30 and TRBJ1-1; D may be TRBD1 (5 bases). Germline CDR1 GTSNPN, CDR2 SVGIG (reference sequence). CDR3 length equals 13 residues. V lost 4 bases and J 0 bases, leaving 9 bases between the germline ends. The CDR3 is CAWKTVLNTEAFF. The CDR3 DNA sequence: TGTGCCTGGAAGACAGTACTGAACACTGAAGCTTTCTTT.

This clone was detected only a few times. This chain links TRBV7-2 with TRBJ2-5; D is unclear. Germline values: CDR1 SGHTA, CDR2 FQGNSA. The V gene lost 1 base and the J gene lost 5 bases, with 11 bases spanning the gap. The CDR3 length is 14 residues. The DNA for the CDR3 is TGTGCCAGCAGCTTAGTTGGGGATTGGGAGACCCAGTACTTC. As protein: CASSLVGDWETQYF.

As DNA, the CDR3 is TGTGCCTGGAGTGTATTCAGACCAGACAATGAGCAGTTCTTC. It is translated as CAWSVFRPDNEQFF. V and J are TRBV30 and TRBJ2-1; D gene uncertain. Deletions cut 0 bases from V and 5 bases from J, with 11 bases between. The CDR3 is made up of 14 amino acids. The germline gives CDR1 GTSNPN, CDR2 SVGIG (reference sequence).

The chain is built from TRBV7-8 and TRBJ2-6, with D possibly being TRBD2 (6 bases). Trimming removed 2 bases from V and 0 bases from J, with 8 bases in between. The CDR3 is 16 amino acids. Germline V gene data show CDR1 as SGHVS and CDR2 as FQNEAQ. CDR3: CASSLRRGSGANVLTF. The CDR3 nucleotides are TGTGCCAGCAGCTTAAGGAGGGGCTCTGGGGCCAACGTCCTGACTTTC.

The chain is built from TRBV7-8 and TRBJ2-3; 7 bases map to TRBD1. Trimming removed 4 bases from V and 1 base from J; junction bases left unmatched: 8. Germline values: CDR1 SGHVS, CDR2 FQNEAQ. CDR3 length: 16 amino acids. CDR3 region: CASSYPTGRGTDTQYF. The CDR3 DNA is TGTGCCAGCAGCTACCCGACAGGGCGAGGCACAGATACGCAGTATTTT.

J is TRBJ1-6 and V is TRBV13; D uncertain. V lost 4 bases and J 13 bases, leaving 8 bases between the germline ends. The CDR3 length is 11 residues. Germline lookup yields CDR1 PRHDT and CDR2 FYEKMQ (reference sequence). The CDR3 is CASSSIGPLHF. As DNA, the CDR3 is TGTGCCAGCAGCTCTATTGGGCCCCTCCACTTT. Full variable domain (rest looked up from reference TRBV13 and TRBJ1-6): AAGVIQSPRHLIKEKRETATLKCYPIPRHDTVYWYQQGPGQDPQFLISFYEKMQSDKGSIPDRFSAQQFSDYHSELNMSSLELGDSALYFCASSSIGPLHFGNGTRLTVT.

The genes are TRBV6-5 and TRBJ2-1, with D unresolved. V lost 6 bases to trimming and J lost 7 bases, with 13 bases between them. Per the germline V gene, CDR1 is MNHEY and CDR2 is SVGAGI. This CDR3 is 13 amino acids long. CDR3: CASSKHGSNEQFF. DNA for the CDR3: TGTGCCAGCAGCAAACATGGTTCGAATGAGCAGTTCTTC.

This clone occurred once. The chain combines TRBV7-2 with TRBJ1-5; 9 bases align to TRBD1. CDR1 and CDR2 from the germline V gene are SGHTA and FQGNSA. The CDR3 runs 19 residues. V lost 2 bases and J lost 0; bases outside the gene matches: 11. The CDR3 DNA is TGTGCCAGCAGCTTATGGGGGGGGACAGGGACTTATAGCAATCAGCCCCAGCATTTT. Its protein product is CASSLWGGTGTYSNQPQHF.

The chain employs TRBV18 and TRBJ1-6, with TRBD1 identical over 9 bases. Trimming cost V 2 bases and J 9 bases; bases outside gene matches: 8. The CDR3 spans 16 residues. CDR1 KGHSH and CDR2 LQKENI come from the germline V gene. The CDR3 spells CASSPMTGGVSSPLHF. The CDR3 region has the DNA TGTGCCAGCTCACCAATGACAGGGGGTGTGAGTTCACCCCTCCACTTT.

This clone occurred a few times. The V call is TRBV9, the J call TRBJ2-5; D gene ambiguous. CDR1 SGDLS and CDR2 YYNGEE come from the germline V gene. The CDR3 spans 14 residues. The germline V and J ends were trimmed by 1 base and 1 base, with 8 bases remaining between them. This CDR3 is CASSVLPAQETQYF. CDR3 nucleotides: TGTGCCAGCAGCGTACTTCCAGCCCAAGAGACCCAGTACTTC.

The table lists this clone with a few counts. The chain combines TRBV29-1 with TRBJ2-1; D may be TRBD1 (8 bases). The V and J ends lost 3 bases and 4 bases respectively, with 16 bases between them. CDR3 length: 15 amino acids. CDR1 SQVTM and CDR2 ANQGSEA come from the germline V gene. The CDR3 bases are TGCAGCGTTGACGGTGGACAGGGAGGGTACAATGAGCAGTTCTTC. Residues: CSVDGGQGGYNEQFF.

The chain has TRBV4-1 and TRBJ1-1; D is undetermined. The CDR3 runs 15 residues. The V end lost 0 bases, the J end lost 5 bases, and 13 bases lay between the germline ends. In germline, CDR1 is MGHRA, CDR2 YSYEKL. CDR3 amino acids: CASSQDRRGITEAFF. CDR3 in DNA: TGCGCCAGCAGCCAAGATAGACGAGGGATTACTGAAGCTTTCTTT.

In this sample, this clone turned up a few times. V gene TRBV29-1 combines with J gene TRBJ1-2, with D unresolved. From germline, CDR1 is SQVTM and CDR2 ANQGSEA. V was shortened by 1 base and J by 9 bases, with 6 bases between the two germline ends. The CDR3 sequence is 10 residues long. The CDR3 here is CSVEGQSYTF. CDR3 sequence (DNA): TGCAGCGTTGAAGGTCAGAGCTACACCTTC.

The chain is built from TRBV7-2 and TRBJ2-7, with D perhaps assigned TRBD1 or TRBD2 (5 bases each). Trimming pared 6 bases from V and 3 bases from J, leaving 12 bases between. The CDR3 runs 13 residues. Germline loops: CDR1 SGHTA, CDR2 FQGNSA. Written as DNA, the CDR3 is TGTGCCAGCAGGAGGGGTAGGGGCTACGAGCAGTACTTC. Protein product: CASRRGRGYEQYF.